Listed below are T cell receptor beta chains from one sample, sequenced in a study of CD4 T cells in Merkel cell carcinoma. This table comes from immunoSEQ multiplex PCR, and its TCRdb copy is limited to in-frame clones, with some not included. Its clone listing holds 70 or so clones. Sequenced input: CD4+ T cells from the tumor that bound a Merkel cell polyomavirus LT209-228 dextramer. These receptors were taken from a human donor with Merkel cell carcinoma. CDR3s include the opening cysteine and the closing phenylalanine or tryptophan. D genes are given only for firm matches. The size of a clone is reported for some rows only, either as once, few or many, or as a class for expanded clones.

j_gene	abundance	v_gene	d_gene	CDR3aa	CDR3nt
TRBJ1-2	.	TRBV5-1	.	CASGTKSVRKNYGYTF	TGCGCCAGCGGTACGAAATCGGTTCGAAAGAACTATGGCTACACCTTC
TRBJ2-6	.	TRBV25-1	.	CASSRRGSGANVLTF	TGTGCCAGCAGTCGCAGGGGTTCTGGGGCCAACGTCCTGACTTTC
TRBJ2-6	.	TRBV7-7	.	CASSSNIVPQSRANVLTF	TGTGCCAGCAGCTCGAATATAGTGCCACAAAGTCGGGCCAACGTCCTGACTTTC
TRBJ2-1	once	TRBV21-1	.	CASSLIVLHHSDNEQFF	TGTGCCAGCAGTTTGATTGTGCTACACCATTCCGACAATGAGCAGTTCTTC
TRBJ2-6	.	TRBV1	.	CTSSRSRFAQSRANVLTF	TGCACCAGCAGTAGGTCCCGTTTTGCACAAAGTCGGGCCAACGTCCTGACTTTC
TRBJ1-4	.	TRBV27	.	CASSLRGAGEKLFF	TGTGCCAGCAGTTTACGAGGGGCTGGTGAAAAACTGTTTTTT
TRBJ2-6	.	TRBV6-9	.	CASSNVGPYDKSRANVLTF	TGTGCCAGCAGTAATGTCGGGCCTTACGACAAAAGTCGGGCCAACGTCCTGACTTTC
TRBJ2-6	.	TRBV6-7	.	CASSLFRRLQSRANVLTF	TGTGCCAGCAGTTTGTTTCGGCGTTTACAAAGTCGGGCCAACGTCCTGACTTTC
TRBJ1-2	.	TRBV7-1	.	CASTYPANYGYTF	TGTGCCAGCACCTATCCGGCGAACTATGGCTACACCTTC
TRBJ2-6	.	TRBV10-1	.	CASSLEKDAQSRANVLTF	TGCGCCAGCAGTCTCGAGAAAGACGCACAAAGTCGGGCCAACGTCCTGACTTTC
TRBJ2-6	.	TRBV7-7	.	CASSGQLQSRANVLTF	TGTGCCAGCAGCGGCCAATTACAAAGTCGGGCCAACGTCCTGACTTTC
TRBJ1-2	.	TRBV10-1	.	CASSGPRRSQKTYGYTF	TGCGCCAGCAGTGGCCCAAGAAGATCGCAGAAGACCTATGGCTACACCTTC
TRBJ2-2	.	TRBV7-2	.	CASSLMSLTTGELFF	TGTGCCAGCAGCTTAATGTCCCTCACTACCGGGGAGCTGTTTTTT
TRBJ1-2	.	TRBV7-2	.	CASTYPANYGYTF	TGTGCCAGCACCTATCCGGCGAACTATGGCTACACCTTC
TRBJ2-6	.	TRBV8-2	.	CGTVQKITQSRANVLTF	TGTGGCACGGTTCAGAAGATAACACAAAGTCGGGCCAACGTCCTGACTTTC
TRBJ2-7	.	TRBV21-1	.	CASRHMLATLLDEQYF	TGTGCCAGCAGGCACATGCTAGCTACACTGTTAGACGAGCAGTACTTC
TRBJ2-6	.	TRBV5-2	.	CASNIRREYTSRANVLTF	TGTGCCAGCAATATACGAAGAGAGTACACAAGTCGGGCCAACGTCCTGACTTTC
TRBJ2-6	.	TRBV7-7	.	CASSIVGVPQSRANVLTF	TGTGCCAGCAGCATTGTTGGAGTGCCACAAAGTCGGGCCAACGTCCTGACTTTC
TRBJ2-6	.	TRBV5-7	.	CASDHVLCVQSRANVLTF	TGTGCCAGCGATCACGTTCTTTGCGTACAAAGTCGGGCCAACGTCCTGACTTTC
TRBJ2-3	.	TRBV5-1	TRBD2	CASSLSLAGEGDTQYF	TGCGCCAGCAGCTTGTCCCTAGCGGGAGAGGGAGATACGCAGTATTTT
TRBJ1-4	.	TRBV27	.	CASSFRGGGEKLFF	TGTGCCAGCAGTTTCCGGGGGGGAGGGGAAAAACTGTTTTTT
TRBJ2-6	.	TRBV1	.	CTSRTTGFAQSRANVLTF	TGCACCAGCAGGACGACGGGTTTTGCACAAAGTCGGGCCAACGTCCTGACTTTC
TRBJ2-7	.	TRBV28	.	CASSLLRAPREPSPYEQYF	TGTGCCAGCAGTTTGTTGCGGGCACCTCGGGAGCCCTCACCCTACGAGCAGTACTTC
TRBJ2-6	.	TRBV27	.	CASSLVRWLQSRANVLTF	TGTGCCAGCAGTCTTGTACGCTGGCTACAAAGTCGGGCCAACGTCCTGACTTTC
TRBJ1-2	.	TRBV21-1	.	CASRVRLANRKTYGYTF	TGTGCCAGCAGAGTCCGCTTAGCTAACAGAAAGACCTATGGCTACACCTTC
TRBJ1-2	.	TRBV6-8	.	CASSVWSRSRKIYGYTF	TGTGCCAGCAGTGTTTGGTCACGCTCTAGAAAGATCTATGGCTACACCTTC
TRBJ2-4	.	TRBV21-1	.	CASRVFLAKQRKNIQYF	TGTGCCAGCAGAGTCTTTTTAGCTAAGCAAAGAAAAAACATTCAGTACTTC
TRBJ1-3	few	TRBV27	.	CASSTTVSGNTIYF	TGTGCCAGCAGCACGACAGTATCTGGAAACACCATATATTTT
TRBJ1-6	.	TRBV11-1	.	CASSVEVYNSPLHF	TGTGCCAGCAGCGTCGAAGTTTATAATTCACCCCTCCACTTT
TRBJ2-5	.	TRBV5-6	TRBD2	CASSYGASGRQETQYF	TGTGCCAGCAGCTATGGGGCTAGCGGGCGCCAAGAGACCCAGTACTTC
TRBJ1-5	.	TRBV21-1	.	CASRRGLATWHHQPQHF	TGTGCCAGCAGGCGGGGATTAGCTACATGGCATCATCAGCCCCAGCATTTT